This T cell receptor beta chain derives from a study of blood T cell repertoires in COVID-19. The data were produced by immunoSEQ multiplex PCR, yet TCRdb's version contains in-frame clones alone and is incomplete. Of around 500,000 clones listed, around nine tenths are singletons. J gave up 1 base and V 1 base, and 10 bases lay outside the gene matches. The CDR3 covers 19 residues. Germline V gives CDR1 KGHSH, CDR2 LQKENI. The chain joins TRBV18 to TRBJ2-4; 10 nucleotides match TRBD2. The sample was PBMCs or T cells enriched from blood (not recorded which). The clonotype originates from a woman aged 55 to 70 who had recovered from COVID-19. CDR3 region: CASSPRKRGGRLAKNIQYF. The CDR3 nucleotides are TGTGCCAGCTCACCACGGAAGCGGGGGGGCAGATTGGCCAAAAACATTCAGTACTTC.